These T cell receptor beta chains were read from a single sample in a study of T cell responses to AZD1222 COVID-19 vaccine. The assay was immunoSEQ multiplex PCR, and TCRdb's table has in-frame clones only and misses some. The table records roughly 49,000 clones, about 87% of them present only once. This material consisted of peripheral blood, taken 28 days after the second AZD1222 dose. The receptors were gathered from an adult who received the AZD1222 COVID-19 vaccine. Both conserved end residues are part of each CDR3. A D gene is named only where the DNA matches it firmly. Some rows mark clone size as missing; the rest say once, few, many or name a class of expanded clone.

CDR3: CAWTPKGGGAGYTF
DNA: TGTGCCTGGACCCCTAAGGGCGGGGGTGCTGGCTACACCTTC
D: .
size: .
J: TRBJ1-2
V: TRBV30

CDR3: CASNYRGTYNEQFF
DNA: TGTGCCAGCAATTACAGGGGGACCTACAATGAGCAGTTCTTC
D: TRBD1
size: .
J: TRBJ2-1
V: TRBV28

CDR3: CASSSGTLATGELFF
DNA: TGTGCCAGCAGCTCCGGGACTCTCGCCACCGGGGAGCTGTTTTTT
D: .
size: .
J: TRBJ2-2
V: TRBV2

CDR3: CASSRGLAGTDTQYF
DNA: TGTGCCAGCAGCAGGGGACTAGCGGGCACAGATACGCAGTATTTT
D: TRBD2
size: .
J: TRBJ2-3
V: TRBV5-6

CDR3: CASSIGGEQYF
DNA: TGTGCCAGTAGTATCGGGGGCGAGCAGTACTTC
D: .
size: .
J: TRBJ2-7
V: TRBV19

CDR3: CASSSTLDQYF
DNA: TGTGCCAGCAGCTCCACGCTCGACCAGTACTTC
D: .
size: .
J: TRBJ2-5
V: TRBV11-2

CDR3: CATSGTVNQPQHF
DNA: TGTGCCACCAGTGGAACAGTGAATCAGCCCCAGCATTTT
D: .
size: .
J: TRBJ1-5
V: TRBV24-1

CDR3: CASSQGREVKQYF
DNA: TGTGCCAGCAGCCAGGGGCGGGAGGTCAAGCAGTACTTC
D: TRBD2
size: .
J: TRBJ2-7
V: TRBV3-1/TRBV3-2

CDR3: CASSLDRTWTSGRHNEQFF
DNA: TGTGCCAGCAGCTTAGATCGAACCTGGACTAGCGGGAGACACAATGAGCAGTTCTTC
D: TRBD2
size: .
J: TRBJ2-1
V: TRBV11-2

CDR3: CATSGGSTDTQYF
DNA: TGTGCCACCTCGGGCGGGAGCACAGATACGCAGTATTTT
D: .
size: .
J: TRBJ2-3
V: TRBV7-3

CDR3: CASSQDSVWVQGNTEAFF
DNA: TGCGCCAGCAGCCAAGATAGCGTGTGGGTACAGGGGAACACTGAAGCTTTCTTT
D: .
size: .
J: TRBJ1-1
V: TRBV4-1

CDR3: CASSIEGSTYEQYF
DNA: TGTGCCAGTAGTATAGAGGGGTCAACCTACGAGCAGTACTTC
D: .
size: .
J: TRBJ2-7
V: TRBV19

CDR3: CASSQQGTDTGELFF
DNA: TGTGCCAGTAGTCAGCAGGGTACTGACACCGGGGAGCTGTTTTTT
D: .
size: .
J: TRBJ2-2
V: TRBV19

CDR3: CASSRGEKDTQYF
DNA: TGCGCCAGCAGCCGGGGAGAGAAAGATACGCAGTATTTT
D: .
size: once
J: TRBJ2-3
V: TRBV5-1